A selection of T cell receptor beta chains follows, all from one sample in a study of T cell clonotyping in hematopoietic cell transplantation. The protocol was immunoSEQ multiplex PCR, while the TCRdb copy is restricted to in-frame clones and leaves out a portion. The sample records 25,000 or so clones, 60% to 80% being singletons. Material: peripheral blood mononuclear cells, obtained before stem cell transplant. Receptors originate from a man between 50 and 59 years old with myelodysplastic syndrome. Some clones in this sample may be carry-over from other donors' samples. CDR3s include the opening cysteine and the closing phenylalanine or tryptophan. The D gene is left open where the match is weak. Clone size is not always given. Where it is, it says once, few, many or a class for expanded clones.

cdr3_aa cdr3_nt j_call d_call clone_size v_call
CSVLDRTSYEQCF TGCAGCGTACTCGACCGGACTAGCTACGAGCAGTGCTTC TRBJ2-7 TRBD2 NA TRBV29-1
CASGSFEGLAGENEQFF TGTGCCAGCGGGTCATTCGAGGGACTAGCGGGGGAAAATGAGCAGTTCTTC TRBJ2-1 TRBD2 NA TRBV28
CSVEGHRANTEAFF TGCAGCGTTGAAGGTCATCGGGCCAACACTGAAGCTTTCTTT TRBJ1-1 NA NA TRBV29-1
CASSLPGQNTEAFF TGTGCCAGCAGCTTACCGGGACAGAACACTGAAGCTTTCTTT TRBJ1-1 NA NA TRBV11-1
CASSFLEVYGYTF TGTGCCAGCAGTTTTCTAGAGGTCTATGGCTACACCTTC TRBJ1-2 NA NA TRBV28
CASSYSRLASYEQYF TGTGCCAGCAGTTACTCGAGGTTAGCGTCGTACGAGCAGTACTTC TRBJ2-7 NA NA TRBV6-6
CASRGQGAVRGNTIYF TGTGCCAGCAGGGGACAGGGGGCAGTGAGGGGAAACACCATATATTTT TRBJ1-3 TRBD1 once TRBV2
CAGLKEQYF TGCGCCGGGCTTAAGGAGCAGTACTTC TRBJ2-7 NA few TRBV4-1
CASSQGLLAGGFGEQFF TGCGCCAGCAGCCAAGGCCTACTAGCGGGAGGGTTTGGTGAGCAGTTCTTC TRBJ2-1 TRBD2 few TRBV4-1
CAISESVGQGIANTQYF TGTGCCATCAGTGAGTCGGTAGGACAGGGAATTGCAAATACGCAGTATTTT TRBJ2-3 TRBD1 NA TRBV10-3